The clone carrying this TCR beta chain was counted only a few times. As yet, its antigen is unknown. J lost 3 bases, V lost 7 bases, and 7 bases had no gene match. This CDR3 comprises 14 residues. CDR1 MNHNS and CDR2 SASEGT come from the germline V gene. The data originate from a study of identical twins. Broader study findings: The study reached conclusions through statistical analysis that was cross-sectional, not following the same donors. Zero-insertion analyses were open to partial confounding by invariant MAIT and iNKT cells.

Using its own MiXCR run on the 5' RACE reads, TCRdb lists one record per CDR3 protein. The sample holds hundreds of thousands of distinct CDR3 sequences, around 6.8% seen once. Another study also made use of these data, one on yellow fever vaccine responses in identical twins. That report adds: As reported, the vaccine T cell response of twins seemed partly convergent and partly personalized.

This chain joins TRBV6-1 and TRBJ2-7, with 9 bases that match TRBD2. Sequencing used memory (CD45RO+) T cells sorted from blood. The sequence came from a woman younger than 35 in good health. CDR3 loop: CASTPGSGSYEQYF. The DNA for the CDR3 is TGTGCCAGCACCCCGGGTAGCGGGAGCTACGAGCAGTACTTC.